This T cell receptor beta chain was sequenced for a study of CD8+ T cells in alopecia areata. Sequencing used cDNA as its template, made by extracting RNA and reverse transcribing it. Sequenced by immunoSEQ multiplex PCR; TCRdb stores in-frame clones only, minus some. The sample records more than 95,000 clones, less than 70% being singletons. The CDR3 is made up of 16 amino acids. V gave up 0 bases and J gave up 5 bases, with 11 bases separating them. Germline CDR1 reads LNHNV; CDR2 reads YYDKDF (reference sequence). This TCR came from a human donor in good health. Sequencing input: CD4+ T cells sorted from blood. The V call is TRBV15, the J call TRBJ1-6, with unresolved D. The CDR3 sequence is CATSRDRTADNSPLHF. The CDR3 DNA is TGTGCCACCAGCAGAGATCGGACCGCCGATAATTCACCCCTCCACTTT.